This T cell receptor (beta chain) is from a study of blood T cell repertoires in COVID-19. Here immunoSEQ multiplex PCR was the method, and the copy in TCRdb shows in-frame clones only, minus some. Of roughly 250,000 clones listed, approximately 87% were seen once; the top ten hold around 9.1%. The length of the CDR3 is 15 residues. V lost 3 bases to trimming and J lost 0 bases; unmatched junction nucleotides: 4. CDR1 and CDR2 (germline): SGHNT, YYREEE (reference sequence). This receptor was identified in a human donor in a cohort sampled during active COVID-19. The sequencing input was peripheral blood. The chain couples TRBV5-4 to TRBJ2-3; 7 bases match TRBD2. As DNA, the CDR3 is TGTGCCAGCAGCTCGACTAGCAGAAGCACAGATACGCAGTATTTT. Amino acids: CASSSTSRSTDTQYF.